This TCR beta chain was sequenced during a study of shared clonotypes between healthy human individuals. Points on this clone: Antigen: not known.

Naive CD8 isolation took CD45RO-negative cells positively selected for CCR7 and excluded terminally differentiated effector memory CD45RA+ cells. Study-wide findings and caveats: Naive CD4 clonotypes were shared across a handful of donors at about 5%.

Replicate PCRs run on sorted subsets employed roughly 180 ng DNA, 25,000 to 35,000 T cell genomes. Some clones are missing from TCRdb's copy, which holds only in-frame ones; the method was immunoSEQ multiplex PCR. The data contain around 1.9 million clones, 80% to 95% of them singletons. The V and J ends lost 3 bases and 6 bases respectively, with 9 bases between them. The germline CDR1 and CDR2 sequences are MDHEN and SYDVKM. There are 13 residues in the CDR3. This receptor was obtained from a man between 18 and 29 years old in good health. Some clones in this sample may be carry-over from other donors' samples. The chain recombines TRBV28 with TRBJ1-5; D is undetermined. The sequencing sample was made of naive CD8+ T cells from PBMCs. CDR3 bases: TGTGCCAGCAGTTTGAATGGCGGTCAGCCCCAGCATTTT. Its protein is CASSLNGGQPQHF.